This T cell receptor (beta chain) was recovered during a study of CD8+ T cells in alopecia areata. V was cut by 6 bases and J by 0 bases, with 3 bases left in between. CDR3 length: 12 amino acids. The germline gives CDR1 SGHDN, CDR2 FVKESK. Extraction of RNA preceded its reverse transcription into cDNA, which served as the sequencing template. TCRdb's table, derived via immunoSEQ multiplex PCR, lists solely in-frame clones and lacks some. This table has over 150,000 clones, 58% appearing once. Noted treatment: oral pan-JAK inhibitor, 5-10 mg twice daily. The chain combines TRBV14 with TRBJ1-5; D gene uncertain. The sample in question was CD4+ T cells sorted from blood, obtained at week 24, from a patient treated with tofacitinib. The TCR was taken from a human donor with alopecia areata. As DNA, the CDR3 is TGTGCCAGCAGTTTTAGCAATCAGCCCCAGCATTTT. This sequence encodes CASSFSNQPQHF.